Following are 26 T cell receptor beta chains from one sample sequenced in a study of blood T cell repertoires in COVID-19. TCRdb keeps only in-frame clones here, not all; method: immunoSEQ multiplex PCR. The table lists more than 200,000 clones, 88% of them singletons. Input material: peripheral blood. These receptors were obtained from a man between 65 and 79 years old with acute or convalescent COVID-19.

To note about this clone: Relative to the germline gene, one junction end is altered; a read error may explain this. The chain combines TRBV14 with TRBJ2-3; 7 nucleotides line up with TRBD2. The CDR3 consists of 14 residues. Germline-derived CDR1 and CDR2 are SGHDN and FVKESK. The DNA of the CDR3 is TGTGCCAGCAGTCAAGCGGGACTCACAGATACGCAGTATTTT. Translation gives CASSQAGLTDTQYF.

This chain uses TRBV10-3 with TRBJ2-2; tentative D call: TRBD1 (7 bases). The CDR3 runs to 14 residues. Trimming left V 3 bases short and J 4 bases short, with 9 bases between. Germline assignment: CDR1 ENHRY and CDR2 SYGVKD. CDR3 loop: CAISDRGVTGELFF. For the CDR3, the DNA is TGTGCCATCAGTGACAGGGGGGTCACCGGGGAGCTGTTTTTT.

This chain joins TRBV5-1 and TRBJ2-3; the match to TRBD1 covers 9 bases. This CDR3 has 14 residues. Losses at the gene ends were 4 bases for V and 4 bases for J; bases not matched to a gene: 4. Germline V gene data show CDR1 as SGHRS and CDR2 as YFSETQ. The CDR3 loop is CASSTRQGADTQYF. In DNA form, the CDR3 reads TGCGCCAGCAGCACCAGACAGGGGGCAGATACGCAGTATTTT.

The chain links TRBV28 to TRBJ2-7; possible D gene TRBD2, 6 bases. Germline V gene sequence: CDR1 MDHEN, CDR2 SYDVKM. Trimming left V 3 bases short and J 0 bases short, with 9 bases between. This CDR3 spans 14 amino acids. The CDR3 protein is CASSFLATSYEQYF. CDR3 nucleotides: TGTGCCAGCAGTTTTCTAGCGACCTCCTACGAGCAGTACTTC.

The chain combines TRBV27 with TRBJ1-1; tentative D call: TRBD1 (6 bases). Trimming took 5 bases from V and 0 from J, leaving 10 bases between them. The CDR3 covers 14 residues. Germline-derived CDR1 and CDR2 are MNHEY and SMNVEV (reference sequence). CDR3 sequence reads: CASSLGQMNTEAFF. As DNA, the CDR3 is TGTGCCAGCAGTCTAGGACAGATGAACACTGAAGCTTTCTTT.

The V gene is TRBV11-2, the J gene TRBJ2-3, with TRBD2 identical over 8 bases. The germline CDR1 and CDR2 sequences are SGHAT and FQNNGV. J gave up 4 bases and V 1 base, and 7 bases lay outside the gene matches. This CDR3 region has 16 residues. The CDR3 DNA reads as TGTGCCAGCAGCTTAGGTACGGGAGGGTACGCAGATACGCAGTATTTT. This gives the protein CASSLGTGGYADTQYF.

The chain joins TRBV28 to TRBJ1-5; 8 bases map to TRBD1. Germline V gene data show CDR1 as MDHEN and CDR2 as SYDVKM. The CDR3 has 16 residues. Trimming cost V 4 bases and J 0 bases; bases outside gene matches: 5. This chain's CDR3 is CASSSLGQVSNQPQHF. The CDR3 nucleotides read TGTGCCAGCAGTTCACTGGGACAGGTTAGCAATCAGCCCCAGCATTTT.

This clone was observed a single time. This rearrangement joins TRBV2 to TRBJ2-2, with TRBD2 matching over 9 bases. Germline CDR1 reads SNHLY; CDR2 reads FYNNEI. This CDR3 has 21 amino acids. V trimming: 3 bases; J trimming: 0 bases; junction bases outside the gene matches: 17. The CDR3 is CASSDLIPGLAYHANTGELFF. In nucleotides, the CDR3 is TGTGCCAGCAGTGATCTTATTCCGGGACTAGCTTATCATGCGAACACCGGGGAGCTGTTTTTT.

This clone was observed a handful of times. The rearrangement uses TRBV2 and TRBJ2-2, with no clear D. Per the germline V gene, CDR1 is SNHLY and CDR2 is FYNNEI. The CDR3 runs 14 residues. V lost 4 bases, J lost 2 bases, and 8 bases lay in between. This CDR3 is CASSVPGNTGELFF. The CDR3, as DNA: TGTGCCAGCAGTGTCCCGGGTAACACCGGGGAGCTGTTTTTT.

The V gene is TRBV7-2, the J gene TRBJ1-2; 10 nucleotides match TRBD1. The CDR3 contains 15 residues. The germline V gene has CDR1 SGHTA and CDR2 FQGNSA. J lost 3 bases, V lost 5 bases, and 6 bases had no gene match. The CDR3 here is CASSLGQGDYYGYTF. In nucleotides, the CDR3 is TGTGCCAGCAGCCTTGGACAGGGGGACTACTATGGCTACACCTTC.

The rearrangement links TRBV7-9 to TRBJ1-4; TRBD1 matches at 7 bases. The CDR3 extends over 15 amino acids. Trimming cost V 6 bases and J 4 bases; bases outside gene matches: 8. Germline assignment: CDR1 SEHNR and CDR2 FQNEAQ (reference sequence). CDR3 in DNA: TGTGCCAGCAGACCGCGGGACAGATATAATGAAAAACTGTTTTTT. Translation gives CASRPRDRYNEKLFF.

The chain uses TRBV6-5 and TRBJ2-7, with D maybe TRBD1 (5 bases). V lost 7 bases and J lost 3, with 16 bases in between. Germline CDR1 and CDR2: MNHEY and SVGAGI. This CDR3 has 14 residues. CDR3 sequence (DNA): TGTGCCAGCAAAGTAGGGCAGGGTCACTACGAGCAGTACTTC. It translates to CASKVGQGHYEQYF.

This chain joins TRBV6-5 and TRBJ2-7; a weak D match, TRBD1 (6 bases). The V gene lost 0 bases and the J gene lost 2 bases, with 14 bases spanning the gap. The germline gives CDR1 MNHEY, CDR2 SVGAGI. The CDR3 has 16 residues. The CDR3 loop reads CASSYSYRAQAYEQYF. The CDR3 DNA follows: TGTGCCAGCAGTTACTCGTACAGGGCCCAGGCCTACGAGCAGTACTTC.

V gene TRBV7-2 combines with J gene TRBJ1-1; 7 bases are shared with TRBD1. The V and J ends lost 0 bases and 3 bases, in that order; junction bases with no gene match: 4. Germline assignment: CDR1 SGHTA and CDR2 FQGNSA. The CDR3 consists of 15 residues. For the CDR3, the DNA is TGTGCCAGCAGCTTAGCGACAGGGTTACACACTGAAGCTTTCTTT. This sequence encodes CASSLATGLHTEAFF.

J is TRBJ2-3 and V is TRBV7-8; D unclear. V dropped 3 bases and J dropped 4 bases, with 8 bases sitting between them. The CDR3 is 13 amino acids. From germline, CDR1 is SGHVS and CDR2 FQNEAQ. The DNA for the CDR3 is TGTGCCAGCAGCTTTCCACTCCCAGATACGCAGTATTTT. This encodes CASSFPLPDTQYF.

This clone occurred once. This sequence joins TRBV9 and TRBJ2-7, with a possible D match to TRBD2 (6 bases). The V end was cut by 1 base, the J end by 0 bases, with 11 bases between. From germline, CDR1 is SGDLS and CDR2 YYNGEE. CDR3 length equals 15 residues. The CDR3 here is CASSVLGGSSYEQYF. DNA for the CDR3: TGTGCCAGCAGCGTATTGGGAGGAAGCTCCTACGAGCAGTACTTC.

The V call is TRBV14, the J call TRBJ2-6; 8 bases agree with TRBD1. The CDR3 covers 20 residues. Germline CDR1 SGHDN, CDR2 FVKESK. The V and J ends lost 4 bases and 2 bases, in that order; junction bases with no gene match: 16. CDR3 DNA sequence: TGTGCCAGCAGCCCGCCCGGGACAGGTGATGACTTAACTGGGGCCAACGTCCTGACTTTC. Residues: CASSPPGTGDDLTGANVLTF.

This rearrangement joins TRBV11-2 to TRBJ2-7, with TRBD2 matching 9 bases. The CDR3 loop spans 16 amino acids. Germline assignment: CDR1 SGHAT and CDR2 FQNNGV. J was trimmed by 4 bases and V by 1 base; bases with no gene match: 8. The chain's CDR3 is CASSLGRASGIYEQYF. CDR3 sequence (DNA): TGTGCCAGCAGCTTAGGGCGAGCTAGCGGGATATACGAGCAGTACTTC. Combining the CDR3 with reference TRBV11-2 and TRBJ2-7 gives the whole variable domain EAGVAQSPRYKIIEKRQSVAFWCNPISGHATLYWYQQILGQGPKLLIQFQNNGVVDDSQLPKDRFSAERLKGVDSTLKIQPAKLEDSAVYLCASSLGRASGIYEQYFGPGTRLTVT.

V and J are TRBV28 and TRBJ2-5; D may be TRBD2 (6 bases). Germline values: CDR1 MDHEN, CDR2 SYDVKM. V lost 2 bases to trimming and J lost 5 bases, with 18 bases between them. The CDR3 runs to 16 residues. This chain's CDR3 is CASSLIAEDPGETQYF. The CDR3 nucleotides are TGTGCCAGCAGTTTAATAGCGGAGGACCCCGGGGAGACCCAGTACTTC.

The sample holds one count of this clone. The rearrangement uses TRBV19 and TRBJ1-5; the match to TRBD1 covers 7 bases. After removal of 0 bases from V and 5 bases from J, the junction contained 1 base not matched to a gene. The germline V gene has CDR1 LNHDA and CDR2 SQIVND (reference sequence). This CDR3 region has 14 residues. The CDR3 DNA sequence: TGTGCCAGTAGTATAGAACAGGGGTATCAGCCCCAGCATTTT. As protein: CASSIEQGYQPQHF.

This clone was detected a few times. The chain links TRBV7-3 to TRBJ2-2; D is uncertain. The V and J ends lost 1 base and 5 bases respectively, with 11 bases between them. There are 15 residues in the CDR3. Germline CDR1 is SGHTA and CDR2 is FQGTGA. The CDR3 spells CASSLIASPTGELFF. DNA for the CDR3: TGTGCCAGCAGCTTAATAGCCTCCCCTACCGGGGAGCTGTTTTTT.

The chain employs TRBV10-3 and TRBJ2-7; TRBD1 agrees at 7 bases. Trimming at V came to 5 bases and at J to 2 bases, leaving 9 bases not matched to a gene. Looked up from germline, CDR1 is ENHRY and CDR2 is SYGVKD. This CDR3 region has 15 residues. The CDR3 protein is CAISPGPRGTYEQYF. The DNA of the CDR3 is TGTGCCATCAGTCCTGGCCCCAGGGGGACCTACGAGCAGTACTTC.

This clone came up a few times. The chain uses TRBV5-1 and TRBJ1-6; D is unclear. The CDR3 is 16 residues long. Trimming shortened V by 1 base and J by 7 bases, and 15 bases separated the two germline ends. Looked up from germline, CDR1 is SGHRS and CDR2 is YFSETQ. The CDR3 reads CASSLFPDHRNSPLHF. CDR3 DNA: TGCGCCAGCAGCTTGTTCCCAGATCACAGAAATTCACCCCTCCACTTT.

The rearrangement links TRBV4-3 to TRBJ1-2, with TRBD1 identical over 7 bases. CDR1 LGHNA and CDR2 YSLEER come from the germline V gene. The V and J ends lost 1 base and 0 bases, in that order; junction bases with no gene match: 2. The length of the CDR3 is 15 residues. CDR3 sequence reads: CASSQVGQTNYGYTF. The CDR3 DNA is TGCGCCAGCAGCCAAGTGGGACAGACTAACTATGGCTACACCTTC.

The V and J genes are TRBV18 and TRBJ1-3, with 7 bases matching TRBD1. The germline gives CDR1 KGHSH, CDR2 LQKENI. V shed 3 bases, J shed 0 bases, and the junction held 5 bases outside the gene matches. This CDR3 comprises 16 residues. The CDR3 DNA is TGTGCCAGCTCACCCCAGACAGGGAGCTCTGGAAACACCATATATTTT. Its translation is CASSPQTGSSGNTIYF.

The CDR3 coding sequence is TGTGCCGGGCGGACAGGGCACACTGAAGCTTTCTTT. Protein sequence: CAGRTGHTEAFF. The chain combines TRBV30 with TRBJ1-1; the match to TRBD1 covers 8 bases. The CDR3 sequence is 12 residues long. Trimming removed 8 bases from V and 3 bases from J; junction bases left unmatched: 5. Germline V CDR1 and CDR2: GTSNPN, SVGIG (reference sequence).